This is a list of T cell receptor beta chains from one sample in a study of shared clonotypes between healthy human individuals. Assay used: immunoSEQ multiplex PCR; TCRdb lists only in-frame clones, some missing. Among about 800,000 clones, around 96% were seen once, and the ten largest hold under 0.3%. Specimen: naive CD8+ T cells sorted from blood. Every receptor here comes from a young man in good health. Both conserved end residues are part of each CDR3. The order of the fields is V gene, D gene, J gene, clone size, CDR3 protein, CDR3 DNA. D genes are given only for firm matches. The size field is filled for only some rows; it gives once, few, many or a size class.

v_gene: TRBV2; d_gene: NA; j_gene: TRBJ2-7; abundance: NA; CDR3aa: CASSDLLTATYEQYF; CDR3nt: TGTGCCAGCAGTGATCTTTTGACAGCCACCTACGAGCAGTACTTC
v_gene: TRBV9; d_gene: NA; j_gene: TRBJ1-3; abundance: NA; CDR3aa: CASSEWDTSGNTIYF; CDR3nt: TGTGCCAGCAGTGAATGGGACACCTCTGGAAACACCATATATTTT
v_gene: TRBV27; d_gene: NA; j_gene: TRBJ2-3; abundance: NA; CDR3aa: CASSSRIEDSADTQYF; CDR3nt: TGTGCCAGCAGTTCCCGGATAGAGGATAGTGCAGATACGCAGTATTTT
v_gene: TRBV27; d_gene: NA; j_gene: TRBJ2-1; abundance: NA; CDR3aa: CASSLRARYNEQFF; CDR3nt: TGTGCCAGCAGTTTACGGGCTCGATACAATGAGCAGTTCTTC
v_gene: TRBV4-3; d_gene: NA; j_gene: TRBJ1-1; abundance: NA; CDR3aa: CASSQVYPGVLMNTEAFF; CDR3nt: TGCGCCAGCAGCCAAGTCTACCCAGGGGTCCTAATGAACACTGAAGCTTTCTTT
v_gene: TRBV7-8; d_gene: TRBD2; j_gene: TRBJ2-1; abundance: NA; CDR3aa: CASSLELGLASENEQFF; CDR3nt: TGTGCCAGCAGCTTAGAATTGGGACTAGCGTCGGAGAATGAGCAGTTCTTC
v_gene: TRBV7-9; d_gene: TRBD1; j_gene: TRBJ2-1; abundance: NA; CDR3aa: CASSTPGTEKYNEQFF; CDR3nt: TGTGCCAGCAGTACCCCCGGGACAGAGAAATACAATGAGCAGTTCTTC
v_gene: TRBV4-1; d_gene: NA; j_gene: TRBJ1-5; abundance: NA; CDR3aa: CASSQDWEGQPQHF; CDR3nt: TGCGCCAGCAGCCAAGATTGGGAAGGTCAGCCCCAGCATTTT
v_gene: TRBV2; d_gene: TRBD2; j_gene: TRBJ2-1; abundance: NA; CDR3aa: CASREPGLAGDLEQFF; CDR3nt: TGTGCCAGCAGGGAACCGGGACTAGCGGGAGATCTTGAGCAGTTCTTC
v_gene: TRBV11-1; d_gene: NA; j_gene: TRBJ2-7; abundance: NA; CDR3aa: CASSLAGGEQYF; CDR3nt: TGTGCCAGCAGCTTAGCTGGGGGCGAGCAGTACTTC
v_gene: TRBV7-9; d_gene: NA; j_gene: TRBJ2-7; abundance: NA; CDR3aa: CASSFEIGTDYEQYF; CDR3nt: TGTGCCAGCAGCTTCGAGATTGGGACGGACTACGAGCAGTACTTC
v_gene: TRBV28; d_gene: NA; j_gene: TRBJ2-5; abundance: NA; CDR3aa: CASTDRPGDDQETQYF; CDR3nt: TGTGCCAGCACCGACCGACCCGGGGACGACCAAGAGACCCAGTACTTC
v_gene: TRBV4-1; d_gene: TRBD2; j_gene: TRBJ2-7; abundance: NA; CDR3aa: CASSQESGLAAGSYEQYF; CDR3nt: TGCGCCAGCAGCCAAGAGAGCGGGCTAGCGGCTGGGTCCTACGAGCAGTACTTC
v_gene: TRBV7-2; d_gene: TRBD1; j_gene: TRBJ2-7; abundance: NA; CDR3aa: CASSPYRTGLYEQYF; CDR3nt: TGTGCCAGCAGCCCGTACAGGACAGGGTTGTACGAGCAGTACTTC
v_gene: TRBV27; d_gene: NA; j_gene: TRBJ1-1; abundance: NA; CDR3aa: CASSENGENTEAFF; CDR3nt: TGTGCCAGCAGCGAGAACGGGGAGAACACTGAAGCTTTCTTT
v_gene: TRBV11-2; d_gene: NA; j_gene: TRBJ1-2; abundance: NA; CDR3aa: CASSLDKIEGPRTGYTF; CDR3nt: TGTGCCAGCAGCTTAGATAAGATAGAGGGACCCAGGACGGGCTACACCTTC
v_gene: TRBV27; d_gene: NA; j_gene: TRBJ1-2; abundance: NA; CDR3aa: CASSLGTGYGYTF; CDR3nt: TGTGCCAGCAGTTTAGGGACGGGCTATGGCTACACCTTC
v_gene: TRBV7-8; d_gene: TRBD2; j_gene: TRBJ2-7; abundance: few; CDR3aa: CASSPGLAGPYEQYF; CDR3nt: TGTGCCAGCAGCCCGGGACTAGCGGGACCCTACGAGCAGTACTTC
v_gene: TRBV7-7; d_gene: NA; j_gene: TRBJ2-5; abundance: NA; CDR3aa: CASSLVNSQETQYF; CDR3nt: TGTGCCAGCAGCTTAGTTAACTCCCAAGAGACCCAGTACTTC
v_gene: TRBV29-1; d_gene: NA; j_gene: TRBJ2-7; abundance: NA; CDR3aa: CSVEDQVEGYAYEQYF; CDR3nt: TGCAGCGTTGAAGATCAGGTCGAGGGATATGCCTACGAGCAGTACTTC
v_gene: TRBV2; d_gene: TRBD1; j_gene: TRBJ2-7; abundance: NA; CDR3aa: CASSEDRREQGIYEQYF; CDR3nt: TGTGCCAGCAGCGAAGACCGCCGGGAACAGGGGATCTACGAGCAGTACTTC
v_gene: TRBV7-8; d_gene: NA; j_gene: TRBJ2-5; abundance: NA; CDR3aa: CASSWLTGPGETQYF; CDR3nt: TGTGCCAGCAGCTGGCTGACAGGACCGGGAGAGACCCAGTACTTC
v_gene: TRBV9; d_gene: TRBD2; j_gene: TRBJ2-7; abundance: NA; CDR3aa: CASSVARGSGRRYEQYF; CDR3nt: TGTGCCAGCAGCGTAGCCAGGGGTAGCGGGAGGCGGTACGAGCAGTACTTC
v_gene: TRBV27; d_gene: NA; j_gene: TRBJ1-2; abundance: NA; CDR3aa: CASSYAMGASYGYTF; CDR3nt: TGTGCCAGCAGCTATGCCATGGGGGCTAGCTATGGCTACACCTTC
v_gene: TRBV4-3; d_gene: TRBD1; j_gene: TRBJ2-2; abundance: NA; CDR3aa: CASSQDRLAGGITGELFF; CDR3nt: TGCGCCAGCAGCCAAGATCGGTTGGCAGGGGGTATTACCGGGGAGCTGTTTTTT
v_gene: TRBV7-3; d_gene: TRBD1; j_gene: TRBJ1-1; abundance: NA; CDR3aa: CASSLIRQGTGLNTEAFF; CDR3nt: TGTGCCAGCAGCTTAATCAGACAGGGAACAGGCCTGAACACTGAAGCTTTCTTT
v_gene: TRBV9; d_gene: TRBD2; j_gene: TRBJ2-3; abundance: NA; CDR3aa: CASSFLAGDTQYF; CDR3nt: TGTGCCAGCAGCTTTCTAGCGGGAGATACGCAGTATTTT
v_gene: TRBV4-1; d_gene: TRBD1; j_gene: TRBJ2-1; abundance: NA; CDR3aa: CASSLTGVPEQFF; CDR3nt: TGCGCCAGCAGCCTCACAGGGGTTCCTGAGCAGTTCTTC
v_gene: TRBV7-2; d_gene: NA; j_gene: TRBJ2-7; abundance: NA; CDR3aa: CASSFRFSYEQYF; CDR3nt: TGTGCCAGCAGCTTCCGTTTCTCCTACGAGCAGTACTTC
v_gene: TRBV2; d_gene: NA; j_gene: TRBJ1-1; abundance: NA; CDR3aa: CASSELVAATEAFF; CDR3nt: TGTGCCAGCAGTGAACTGGTTGCAGCGACTGAAGCTTTCTTT
v_gene: TRBV27; d_gene: NA; j_gene: TRBJ2-7; abundance: NA; CDR3aa: CASSQVVGEQYF; CDR3nt: TGTGCCAGCAGCCAAGTTGTGGGGGAGCAGTACTTC
v_gene: TRBV7-9; d_gene: NA; j_gene: TRBJ2-7; abundance: NA; CDR3aa: CASSLGPEQYF; CDR3nt: TGTGCCAGCAGCTTAGGACCCGAGCAGTACTTC
v_gene: TRBV6-6; d_gene: NA; j_gene: TRBJ2-1; abundance: NA; CDR3aa: CASSFYRDLYNEQFF; CDR3nt: TGTGCCAGCAGTTTTTACCGGGACTTATACAATGAGCAGTTCTTC
v_gene: TRBV19; d_gene: NA; j_gene: TRBJ2-1; abundance: NA; CDR3aa: CARGPGSDEQFF; CDR3nt: TGTGCCAGGGGACCCGGTAGCGATGAGCAGTTCTTC
v_gene: TRBV7-9; d_gene: NA; j_gene: TRBJ2-7; abundance: NA; CDR3aa: CASTRAYEQYF; CDR3nt: TGTGCCAGCACTAGGGCCTACGAGCAGTACTTC
v_gene: TRBV6-5; d_gene: NA; j_gene: TRBJ2-2; abundance: NA; CDR3aa: CASSYRGGYTGELFF; CDR3nt: TGTGCCAGCAGTTACCGAGGGGGATACACCGGGGAGCTGTTTTTT
v_gene: TRBV13; d_gene: NA; j_gene: TRBJ2-5; abundance: NA; CDR3aa: CASSRRLGETQYF; CDR3nt: TGTGCCAGCAGCCGGAGACTAGGCGAGACCCAGTACTTC
v_gene: TRBV5-4; d_gene: TRBD2; j_gene: TRBJ2-7; abundance: NA; CDR3aa: CASSLVASGSVDEQYF; CDR3nt: TGTGCCAGCAGCTTGGTAGCTAGCGGGAGTGTCGACGAGCAGTACTTC
v_gene: TRBV6-6; d_gene: TRBD1; j_gene: TRBJ2-7; abundance: NA; CDR3aa: CASSYLAGGEDEQYF; CDR3nt: TGTGCCAGCAGTTACCTTGCAGGGGGAGAGGACGAGCAGTACTTC
v_gene: TRBV2; d_gene: TRBD1; j_gene: TRBJ1-5; abundance: NA; CDR3aa: CASGTPLGQGGLSNQPQHF; CDR3nt: TGTGCCAGCGGAACTCCTTTGGGACAGGGGGGTTTAAGCAATCAGCCCCAGCATTTT
v_gene: TRBV27; d_gene: NA; j_gene: TRBJ1-4; abundance: NA; CDR3aa: CASSLSRFHEKLFF; CDR3nt: TGTGCCAGCAGTTTGAGCCGTTTTCATGAAAAACTGTTTTTT
v_gene: TRBV11-3; d_gene: NA; j_gene: TRBJ2-7; abundance: NA; CDR3aa: CASSLSSGREQYF; CDR3nt: TGTGCCAGCAGCCTGTCGTCAGGGCGCGAGCAGTACTTC
v_gene: TRBV5-1; d_gene: NA; j_gene: TRBJ2-7; abundance: NA; CDR3aa: CASSFAGPFDEQYF; CDR3nt: TGCGCCAGCAGCTTCGCGGGTCCCTTCGACGAGCAGTACTTC
v_gene: TRBV9; d_gene: NA; j_gene: TRBJ1-3; abundance: NA; CDR3aa: CASSDSVGNTIYF; CDR3nt: TGTGCCAGCAGCGACAGTGTCGGAAACACCATATATTTT
v_gene: TRBV7-9; d_gene: NA; j_gene: TRBJ2-2; abundance: NA; CDR3aa: CASSPVAGSNTGELFF; CDR3nt: TGTGCCAGCAGCCCCGTGGCGGGATCGAACACCGGGGAGCTGTTTTTT
v_gene: TRBV11-3; d_gene: NA; j_gene: TRBJ2-7; abundance: NA; CDR3aa: CASSPASGSYYEQYF; CDR3nt: TGTGCCAGCAGCCCAGCGTCCGGGAGTTACTACGAGCAGTACTTC
v_gene: TRBV7-9; d_gene: TRBD2; j_gene: TRBJ2-2; abundance: NA; CDR3aa: CASSLRGLAGTGELFF; CDR3nt: TGTGCCAGCAGCCTAAGGGGACTAGCGGGAACCGGGGAGCTGTTTTTT
v_gene: TRBV6-5; d_gene: NA; j_gene: TRBJ2-5; abundance: NA; CDR3aa: CASYDREKETQYF; CDR3nt: TGTGCCAGCTACGACCGGGAAAAAGAGACCCAGTACTTC
v_gene: TRBV5-6; d_gene: TRBD1; j_gene: TRBJ2-7; abundance: NA; CDR3aa: CASSSPRDSSYEQYF; CDR3nt: TGTGCCAGCAGCTCGCCCCGGGACAGCAGCTACGAGCAGTACTTC
v_gene: TRBV7-9; d_gene: NA; j_gene: TRBJ2-1; abundance: NA; CDR3aa: CASSLGLPGLIF; CDR3nt: TGTGCCAGCAGCTTGGGACTCCCGGGCTTGATCTTC
v_gene: TRBV9; d_gene: TRBD1; j_gene: TRBJ2-3; abundance: NA; CDR3aa: CASSVARDRGRADTQYF; CDR3nt: TGTGCCAGCAGCGTAGCTCGGGACAGGGGGCGCGCAGATACGCAGTATTTT
v_gene: TRBV21-1; d_gene: NA; j_gene: TRBJ2-1; abundance: NA; CDR3aa: CASNEAPSGRYYNEQFF; CDR3nt: TGTGCCAGCAACGAAGCCCCCAGCGGGAGGTACTACAATGAGCAGTTCTTC
v_gene: TRBV6-5; d_gene: NA; j_gene: TRBJ2-2; abundance: NA; CDR3aa: CASSYGHPTGELFF; CDR3nt: TGTGCCAGCAGTTACGGGCACCCGACCGGGGAGCTGTTTTTT
v_gene: TRBV7-6; d_gene: NA; j_gene: TRBJ1-1; abundance: NA; CDR3aa: CASSLALGNGGTEAFF; CDR3nt: TGTGCCAGCAGCTTAGCGTTAGGTAACGGGGGCACTGAAGCTTTCTTT
v_gene: TRBV27; d_gene: TRBD1; j_gene: TRBJ2-1; abundance: NA; CDR3aa: CASSLGTGGSYNEQFF; CDR3nt: TGTGCCAGCAGTTTGGGAACAGGGGGCTCCTACAATGAGCAGTTCTTC